This TCR beta chain emerged from a study of T cells in Graves' hyperthyroidism and ophthalmopathy. There are 14 residues in the CDR3. The V gene lost 4 bases and the J gene lost 6 bases, with 13 bases spanning the gap. TCR beta CDR3 regions were amplified from RNA. Initially, a first-round RT-PCR of the TCR CDR3 employed the HTBI primer set. Via MiXCR, TCRdb re-called the multiplex PCR reads, giving one row per CDR3 protein. The profile shows 200,000 to 300,000 distinct CDR3 sequences, around 15% of them singletons. There are many counts of this clonotype. It was uncontrolled infection, other autoimmune disease, pregnancy or lactation that excluded patients.

The receptor was derived from a woman aged 18-35 years with Graves' ophthalmopathy. The rearrangement uses TRBV12-3 or TRBV12-4 and TRBJ2-1; D might be TRBD1 or TRBD2, each matching 5 bases. The sample consisted of blood. CDR3 protein: CASSSGTGSNEQFF. In DNA, the CDR3 is TGTGCCAGCAGTTCCGGGACGGGGTCCAATGAGCAGTTCTTC.